The present TCR beta chain was sequenced within a study of T cell responses to AZD1222 COVID-19 vaccine. Study-level results: No day 14 peak samples; only post-peak repertoires were characterized. Donor demographics were predominantly white British with a female majority; clonal diversity may be underestimated. AZD1222 recipients seropositive at baseline numbered only five or six.

This clone appeared a single time. The antigen remains unidentified. The V end lost 6 bases, the J end lost 1 base, and 15 bases lay between the germline ends. The CDR3 is 16 amino acids. The germline gives CDR1 SNHLY, CDR2 FYNNEI. Only in-frame clones appear in the TCRdb table, and some are missing; sequencing was by immunoSEQ multiplex PCR. Among some 190,000 clones, approximately 92% were seen once, and the ten largest hold about 1.2%. The sequenced sample was peripheral blood, obtained on day 0 of AZD1222 vaccination. The chain couples TRBV2 to TRBJ2-2; D is possibly TRBD2 (6 bases). The TCR comes from an adult in good health. DNA of the CDR3: TGTGCCAGCAGGGAGGGGATTGGGATGAACACCGGGGAGCTGTTTTTT. This gives the protein CASREGIGMNTGELFF.